Each of the 15 T cell receptor beta chains below was sequenced from the same sample in a study of OX40 agonist ivuxolimab in advanced cancers. Clones were read by immunoSEQ multiplex PCR, and TCRdb kept only the in-frame ones, dropping some. The sample carries roughly 70,000 clones, about 85% recorded once. This specimen was CD4+ or CD8+ T cells sorted from blood, taken in a trial of the OX40 agonist ivuxolimab. The receptors come from an adult with an advanced solid tumor such as melanoma, head and neck, liver or kidney cancer.

This chain's CDR3 is CASGVEGAAEAFF. Written as DNA, the CDR3 is TGTGCCAGCGGGGTAGAAGGGGCAGCTGAAGCTTTCTTT. This chain joins TRBV27 and TRBJ1-1, with TRBD1 as a possible D gene (5 bases). V gave up 8 bases and J gave up 6 bases, with 16 bases separating them. CDR1 is MNHEY and CDR2 is SMNVEV in the germline V gene (reference sequence). The CDR3 extends over 13 amino acids.

This CDR3 is CASSPNITMHTEAFF. CDR3 DNA sequence: TGTGCCAGCTCACCAAACATTACGATGCACACTGAAGCTTTCTTT. V and J are TRBV18 and TRBJ1-1; D remains unclear. Trimming shortened V by 2 bases and J by 3 bases, and 13 bases separated the two germline ends. The germline V gene encodes CDR1 KGHSH and CDR2 LQKENI. The CDR3 length is 15 residues.

The chain joins TRBV7-6 to TRBJ2-1; 10 nucleotides agree with TRBD2. CDR1 SGHVS and CDR2 FNYEAQ come from the germline V gene. The V and J ends lost 1 base and 2 bases, in that order; junction bases with no gene match: 8. The CDR3 has 18 residues. The CDR3 nucleotides read TGTGCCAGCAGCTTAGGGCCTAGCGGGAGTATGACCTACAATGAGCAGTTCTTC. It encodes CASSLGPSGSMTYNEQFF.

The chain recombines TRBV2 with TRBJ1-5; D remains unclear. Per germline, CDR1 SNHLY and CDR2 FYNNEI. CDR3 length equals 13 residues. V dropped 3 bases and J dropped 5 bases, with 8 bases sitting between them. CDR3 amino acids: CASSEEVDQPQHF. The CDR3 DNA reads TGTGCCAGCAGTGAGGAAGTAGATCAGCCCCAGCATTTT.

This chain links TRBV2 with TRBJ1-5; D unclear. V was pared by 8 bases and J by 0 bases, with 8 bases between. The CDR3 is 13 amino acids. Germline V gene data show CDR1 as SNHLY and CDR2 as FYNNEI. The CDR3 loop reads CASSDDSNQPQHF. Written as DNA, the CDR3 is TGTGCCAGCTCCGATGATAGCAATCAGCCCCAGCATTTT.

This chain links TRBV2 with TRBJ1-5, with 7 positions matching TRBD1. The germline V gene has CDR1 SNHLY and CDR2 FYNNEI. The CDR3 extends over 15 amino acids. The V gene end was trimmed by 8 bases and the J gene end by 1 base; junction bases not matched to a gene: 8. The CDR3 region has the DNA TGTGCCAGCCAGCAGTTGGGACAGAGCAATCAGCCCCAGCATTTT. This encodes CASQQLGQSNQPQHF.

The V and J genes are TRBV29-1 and TRBJ2-3, with TRBD1 matching over 7 bases. This CDR3 contains 12 residues. Losses at the gene ends were 8 bases for V and 1 base for J; bases not matched to a gene: 3. Germline V lookup: CDR1 SQVTM, CDR2 ANQGSEA. CDR3 in DNA: TGCAGCACCGGGACAGGCACAGATACGCAGTATTTT. It translates to CSTGTGTDTQYF.

This chain uses TRBV7-8 with TRBJ2-3; 13 bases match TRBD2. Per germline, CDR1 SGHVS and CDR2 FQNEAQ. Trimming cost V 5 bases and J 5 bases; bases outside gene matches: 10. The CDR3 is 17 amino acids. The CDR3 spells CASSPGTSGIKGDTQYF. The CDR3 DNA is TGTGCCAGCAGCCCCGGGACTAGCGGGATAAAAGGAGATACGCAGTATTTT.

The chain recombines TRBV28 with TRBJ2-3; 8 bases line up with TRBD2. The trim removed 7 bases at V and 3 bases at J, leaving 9 bases unmatched. The CDR3 is 15 amino acids. In germline, CDR1 is MDHEN, CDR2 SYDVKM. CDR3 sequence (DNA): TGTGCCAGCACCACGGGGGGGAGACGGACAGATACGCAGTATTTT. Protein sequence: CASTTGGRRTDTQYF.

The chain uses TRBV30 and TRBJ1-6; 10 positions match TRBD1. This CDR3 region has 15 residues. J lost 8 bases, V lost 3 bases, and 7 bases had no gene match. Germline values: CDR1 GTSNPN, CDR2 SVGIG (reference sequence). This chain's CDR3 is CAWSLMGTGDSPLHF. The CDR3 nucleotides are TGTGCCTGGAGCCTCATGGGGACAGGGGATTCACCCCTCCACTTT. The full variable domain, rest sourced from reference TRBV30 and TRBJ1-6, is SQTIHQWPATLVQPVGSPLSLECTVEGTSNPNLYWYRQAAGRGLQLLFYSVGIGQISSEVPQNLSASRPQDRQFILSSKKLLLSDSGFYLCAWSLMGTGDSPLHFGNGTRLTVT.

The V gene is TRBV21-1, the J gene TRBJ1-5. TRBV21-1 is designated a pseudogene. There are 18 residues in the CDR3. The CDR3 DNA reads as TGTGCCAGCAGCAAAGCGAGGGAAAGGAGTTATAGCAATCAGCCCCAGCATTTT. This codes for CASSKARERSYSNQPQHF.

The chain joins TRBV19 to TRBJ1-2; D gene unclear. The CDR3 runs 14 residues. Germline assignment: CDR1 LNHDA and CDR2 SQIVND (reference sequence). V lost 0 bases, J lost 1 base, and 6 bases lay in between. The CDR3 DNA reads as TGTGCCAGTAGTATAGATCGGGATAACTATGGCTACACCTTC. It is translated as CASSIDRDNYGYTF. Drawing the rest from reference TRBV19 and TRBJ1-2, the complete variable domain is DGGITQSPKYLFRKEGQNVTLSCEQNLNHDAMYWYRQDPGQGLRLIYYSQIVNDFQKGDIAEGYSVSREKKESFPLTVTSAQKNPTAFYLCASSIDRDNYGYTFGSGTRLTVV.

The chain links TRBV5-1 to TRBJ2-3; D uncertain. Germline V lookup: CDR1 SGHRS, CDR2 YFSETQ. V lost 4 bases to trimming and J lost 2 bases, with 5 bases between them. CDR3 size: 12 residues. The CDR3 DNA reads TGCGCCAGCAGCCGAAACACAGATACGCAGTATTTT. Protein sequence: CASSRNTDTQYF.

V usage is TRBV30 and J usage is TRBJ2-2; 7 bases match TRBD1. Trimming cost V 3 bases and J 4 bases; bases outside gene matches: 2. There are 13 residues in the CDR3. The germline CDR1 and CDR2 sequences are GTSNPN and SVGIG (reference sequence). The CDR3 loop is CAWRPGGTGELFF. CDR3 coding DNA: TGTGCCTGGAGGCCAGGGGGCACCGGGGAGCTGTTTTTT.

This clone was counted a few times. The chain carries TRBV7-2 and TRBJ2-7; 7 bases are shared with TRBD1. This CDR3 has 12 amino acids. Germline lookup yields CDR1 SGHTA and CDR2 FQGNSA. V trimming: 2 bases; J trimming: 11 bases; junction bases outside the gene matches: 6. As DNA, the CDR3 is TGTGCCAGCAGCTTACCCGACAGGGCGAAGTACTTC. Translating it yields CASSLPDRAKYF.